The clone carrying this TCR beta chain occurred a few times. Its antigen remains unknown. Each of the donors had 9 to 10 milliliters of peripheral blood drawn into EDTA-treated Vacutainer tubes. Per sample, a minimum of 6 million PBMCs were isolated. Primed by a sample-barcoded 5' primer and a J-beta primer mix, a second PCR proceeded for 7 to 11 cycles. Every cDNA molecule carried a tag from a template-switch adaptor bearing 12 random nucleotides. From the 5' RACE reads, TCRdb called clonotypes with MiXCR, one entry per CDR3 protein. The sample carries about 750,000 distinct CDR3 sequences, 53% recorded once. This entry comes from a study of blood T cells in healthy people across ages. Study-wide results and limits: The long-lived group displayed more naive CD4+ cells, plus higher diversity, than the aged donors did.

The CDR3 sequence is 15 residues long. The germline V gene encodes CDR1 SGDLS and CDR2 YYNGEE. Trimming pared 0 bases from V and 1 base from J, leaving 7 bases between. The V call is TRBV9, the J call TRBJ2-2; D is unclear. The TCR comes from an elderly man in good health. The sequencing input was blood. The CDR3 protein is CASSVEARNTGELFF. The DNA for the CDR3 is TGTGCCAGCAGCGTAGAGGCAAGGAACACCGGGGAGCTGTTTTTT.